Listed below are T cell receptor beta chains from one sample, sequenced in a study of technical replicates of blood from several donors. Using immunoSEQ multiplex PCR, the repertoire was profiled, and TCRdb retains in-frame clones only, with some absent. The data show about 70,000 clones, 91% seen once. Source material: PBMCs. Receptors were obtained from a human donor in good health. Some clones in this sample may be carry-over from other donors' samples. Each CDR3 is given with its conserved first and last residue.

V gene: TRBV28; CDR3 protein: CASSFLSGQLNQPQHF
V gene: TRBV6-5; CDR3 protein: CASSYSRDSYNEQFF
V gene: TRBV5-6; CDR3 protein: CASSSTKRGRGVNEQFF
V gene: TRBV2; CDR3 protein: CASSGEGSRGYTF
V gene: TRBV6-5; CDR3 protein: CASSVGLVDTGELFF
V gene: TRBV30; CDR3 protein: CARSGQTSNYGYTF
V gene: TRBV6-5; CDR3 protein: CASSYRAGSYEQYF
V gene: TRBV4-1; CDR3 protein: CASSHQQGALAKNIQYF
V gene: TRBV19; CDR3 protein: CASIGHSRNYGYTF
V gene: TRBV27; CDR3 protein: CASTSPGLNSPLHF
V gene: TRBV10-3; CDR3 protein: CAISGQGLTEAFF
V gene: TRBV7-6; CDR3 protein: CASSLGRVGSYEQYF
V gene: TRBV6-6; CDR3 protein: CASGRGEETQYF
V gene: TRBV19; CDR3 protein: CASSLTGGFGNEKLFF
V gene: TRBV5-1; CDR3 protein: CASSQTGSNYGYTF
V gene: TRBV19; CDR3 protein: CASSLTGGAVYTF
V gene: TRBV5-1; CDR3 protein: CASSLDGLMYNEQFF
V gene: TRBV9; CDR3 protein: CASSVSGTRINEQFF
V gene: TRBV4-3; CDR3 protein: CASSQGLMPSTDTQYF
V gene: TRBV7-9; CDR3 protein: CASSPPTLSYEQYF